This TCR beta chain stems from a study of blood T cell repertoires in COVID-19 (TCRdb year 2020). Some background on the complete study: Samples covering the acute and convalescent phases of COVID-19 were provided by collaborators in the United States, Italy and Spain. Nearly every sample came with metadata listing a de-identified subject ID, COVID-19 status, age in years and sex. The prospective study material was composed of cDNA or gDNA derived from T cells, B-cell-depleted T cells, or PBMCs. Where available, HLA class I and class II types were obtained from metadata supplied by the sample provider rather than from assay-based typing. The samples were drawn from two sources: the first 160 participants of the ongoing ImmuneRACE study, and 1,200 or so subjects contributed by 6 global collaborators. A freely available public database, intended as a resource for researchers studying the immune response to SARS-CoV-2, is where the repertoires were released. Subjects who had been exposed to COVID-19, were actively infected with it, or had recovered from it provided the deeply sampled blood TCRbeta repertoires that made up the dataset.

Regarding this clone: Which antigen it targets is not known. Nothing much larger sits one base from this clone, and base qualities are not available.

TCRbeta CDR3 regions were amplified from genomic DNA using the immunoSEQ Assay, a bias-controlled multiplex PCR. The study's own analysis went as follows. Within the assay, amplification of reference gene primers was used to estimate how many nucleated cells each sample contained. To quantify the absolute abundance of each unique TCRbeta CDR3 rearrangement, sequence reads were collapsed and filtered. For each sample, productive Simpson clonality was calculated by taking the square root of Simpson's diversity index across productive rearrangements. The clones in this table, taken by TCRdb from immuneACCESS, are in-frame only. Not every clone is retained; where verified, under half of the shortfall comes from an unresolved V gene, and the cause of the rest is unknown. Clone size and the V and J calls come from that table; the DNA yielded D and trimming. Across this sample there are about 330,000 clones, with around 90% seen only once. The ten largest account for about 4.7% of the sample.

Overall study outcomes, separate from this receptor: How much clinical and demographic metadata was included differed by source and by participant, and the metadata was provided uncurated.

The germline V gene (reference sequence) yields MNHEY for CDR1 and SMNVEV for CDR2. The CDR3 covers 16 residues, taking in both the cysteine and the phenylalanine. CDR3 DNA only is kept here, 48 bases in frame from base 1. Deletion took 5 bases off V and 0 bases off J, with a span of 14 bases between the germline ends. Enrolling through a virtual design, the prospective study's participants ranged in age from roughly 18 to 90 years and lived across approximately 25 United States geographic areas. Cohort assignment in the prospective study relied on participant-reported clinical history from a screening survey and a study questionnaire. ImmuneRACE Cohort 3 recovered participants were defined by two consecutive negative NP/OP PCR tests, healthcare professional clearance, or symptom resolution. In the prospective study, mobile phlebotomists collected whole blood, serum and a nasopharyngeal or oropharyngeal swab from each participant. Participants in the prospective study had the option to provide additional blood draws and questionnaires over a roughly 2-month period. Before DNA extraction, blood samples from the prospective study were shipped at room temperature or frozen.

The V gene is TRBV27 and the J gene is TRBJ2-4; a confident D gene designation cannot be given. The sequenced sample consisted of PBMCs or T cells enriched from blood (not recorded which). The TCR originated in a man under 40 who had recovered from COVID-19. The DNA reads as follows: TGTGCCAGCAGTCCCCTGTCCGTTTTAGCCAAAAACATTCAGTACTTC. Its translation reads: CASSPLSVLAKNIQYF.